This entry lists 28 T cell receptor beta chains sequenced from one sample in a study of cytomegalovirus exposure and HLA in healthy donors. The PCR ran on 60 Vbeta and 13 Jbeta primers. TCRdb's table, derived via immunoSEQ multiplex PCR, lists solely in-frame clones and lacks some. The table has around 110,000 clones, roughly 76% seen once. Material for sequencing was PBMCs. The receptors were gathered from a man between 25 and 39 years old in good health and CMV-seronegative.

The chain employs TRBV7-9 and TRBJ1-1, with 7 bases that match TRBD1. CDR3 length equals 13 residues. Germline V lookup: CDR1 SEHNR, CDR2 FQNEAQ (reference sequence). With V trimmed by 5 bases and J by 6 bases, 6 bases remained unmatched. DNA for the CDR3: TGTGCCAGCAGCGGTGGGACAGCCTCTGAAGCTTTCTTT. Protein: CASSGGTASEAFF.

The rearrangement uses TRBV2 and TRBJ2-7, with TRBD2 identical over 7 bases. V shed 3 bases, J shed 1 base, and the junction held 3 bases outside the gene matches. This CDR3 contains 14 residues. Germline CDR1 is SNHLY and CDR2 is FYNNEI. The CDR3 loop reads CASSEKRGSYEQYF. CDR3 sequence (DNA): TGTGCCAGCAGTGAGAAGCGGGGATCCTACGAGCAGTACTTC.

V is TRBV5-1 and J is TRBJ1-2, with a possible D match to TRBD1 (6 bases). In germline, CDR1 is SGHRS, CDR2 YFSETQ. V was pared by 4 bases and J by 0 bases, with 13 bases between. The CDR3 is made up of 15 amino acids. CDR3 protein: CASSVGAGTNYGYTF. CDR3 coding DNA: TGCGCCAGCAGCGTGGGGGCCGGTACTAACTATGGCTACACCTTC.

A single count supports this clone. The rearrangement uses TRBV18 and TRBJ1-2, with TRBD1 identical over 9 bases. J lost 4 bases, V lost 2 bases, and 14 bases had no gene match. The CDR3 consists of 18 residues. CDR1 is KGHSH, CDR2 LQKENI, per germline. CDR3 nucleotides: TGTGCCAGCTCACCAAGAGGGACAGGGCAGGCATCGCCCTATGGCTACACCTTC. Its protein product is CASSPRGTGQASPYGYTF.

V gene TRBV7-2 combines with J gene TRBJ1-1; 8 positions agree with TRBD1. With 0 bases clipped from V and 5 bases from J, the junction kept 2 bases outside the gene matches. Germline lookup yields CDR1 SGHTA and CDR2 FQGNSA. The CDR3 totals 14 residues. The CDR3 DNA sequence: TGTGCCAGCAGCTTAGCTACAGGGGGGACTGAAGCTTTCTTT. It is translated as CASSLATGGTEAFF.

The chain joins TRBV19 to TRBJ1-6, with 9 bases that match TRBD1. Germline V CDR1 and CDR2: LNHDA, SQIVND (reference sequence). The CDR3 is made up of 15 amino acids. With V trimmed by 5 bases and J by 9 bases, 8 bases remained unmatched. The CDR3 region is CASSSGQGGGSPLHF. The CDR3 DNA sequence: TGTGCCAGTAGTTCGGGACAGGGTGGCGGTTCACCCCTCCACTTT.

This rearrangement joins TRBV29-1 to TRBJ2-7; TRBD1 matches at 9 bases. Per the germline V gene, CDR1 is SQVTM and CDR2 is ANQGSEA. This CDR3 is built from 14 residues. The J segment lost 1 base and the V segment lost 7 bases, leaving 8 bases of the junction unmatched. This CDR3 reads CSARGTGRSYEQYF. In DNA, the CDR3 is TGCAGCGCTCGAGGGACAGGGAGGTCCTACGAGCAGTACTTC.

The chain is built from TRBV10-3 and TRBJ1-6, with 7 bases aligning to TRBD1. The CDR3 totals 15 residues. J gave up 6 bases and V 10 bases, and 12 bases lay outside the gene matches. Per germline, CDR1 ENHRY and CDR2 SYGVKD. CDR3 bases: TGTGCCAGCACTCCAAGGGACAGATCTAATTCACCCCTCCACTTT. This codes for CASTPRDRSNSPLHF.

This rearrangement joins TRBV4-2 to TRBJ2-2; TRBD1 agrees at 11 bases. J was trimmed by 6 bases and V by 4 bases; bases with no gene match: 7. In germline, CDR1 is LGHNA, CDR2 YNFKEQ. CDR3 length: 16 residues. The CDR3 bases are TGTGCCAGCAGCCTACCGGACAGGGGGCTGCCCGGGGAGCTGTTTTTT. Translating gives CASSLPDRGLPGELFF.

V and J are TRBV19 and TRBJ2-2; D is unresolved. This CDR3 is 14 amino acids long. Per germline, CDR1 LNHDA and CDR2 SQIVND (reference sequence). Trimming stripped 8 bases from V and 6 bases from J, with 16 bases between. For the CDR3, the DNA is TGTGCCAGTTCCGACCTGGTGGCGGCCGGGGAGCTGTTTTTT. As protein: CASSDLVAAGELFF.

V gene TRBV5-1 combines with J gene TRBJ2-2; tentative D call: TRBD1 (6 bases). Trimming pared 3 bases from V and 1 base from J, leaving 10 bases between. Germline CDR1 and CDR2: SGHRS and YFSETQ. CDR3 length: 15 residues. The CDR3: CASSSMDRNTGELFF. CDR3 nucleotide sequence: TGCGCCAGCAGCTCAATGGACAGGAACACCGGGGAGCTGTTTTTT.

V is TRBV4-3 and J is TRBJ2-7; TRBD2 is a possible D gene (5 bases). The CDR3 has 20 residues. Between the trimmed V and J ends, which lost 0 bases and 1 base, there was a span of 25 bases. Per the germline V gene, CDR1 is LGHNA and CDR2 is YSLEER. DNA of the CDR3: TGCGCCAGCAGCCAAGACTGGCCTATTAGGGTGCGCCCGGGGTCCTACGAGCAGTACTTC. This gives the protein CASSQDWPIRVRPGSYEQYF.

This clone was seen a single time. The same CDR3 also results from other DNA sequences found in this sample. The V and J genes are TRBV5-1 and TRBJ2-3; a possible D gene is TRBD2 (5 bases). The CDR3 consists of 14 residues. Trimming cost V 0 bases and J 3 bases, with 8 bases left between them. In germline, CDR1 is SGHRS, CDR2 YFSETQ. The DNA of the CDR3 is TGCGCCAGCAGCTTGGAGCGGAGTACAGATACGCAGTATTTT. Protein: CASSLERSTDTQYF.

A word on this clone: An end of the junction differs from the germline gene, which may be a read error. V usage is TRBV7-9 and J usage is TRBJ2-2; 10 bases align to TRBD2. The CDR3 consists of 17 residues. The germline V gene has CDR1 SEHNR and CDR2 FQNEAQ (reference sequence). CDR3 coding DNA: TGTTCCAGCAGCCATCTTCTAGCGGGGGTTTACACCGGGGAGCTGTTTTTT. Translating gives CSSSHLLAGVYTGELFF.

This chain links TRBV7-9 with TRBJ1-1; D might be TRBD1 (5 bases). CDR3 length: 14 residues. Germline lookup yields CDR1 SEHNR and CDR2 FQNEAQ (reference sequence). Trimming took off 0 bases at V and 2 bases at J, with 7 bases between the two ends. CDR3 DNA: TGTGCCAGCAGCTTAGCAGGGGCCAACACTGAAGCTTTCTTT. Translating gives CASSLAGANTEAFF.

This clone was picked up a small number of times. V gene TRBV4-3 combines with J gene TRBJ1-5; the D gene is possibly TRBD1 (5 bases). The CDR3 extends over 15 amino acids. The V end lost 1 base, the J end lost 4 bases, and 11 bases lay between the germline ends. Germline V gives CDR1 LGHNA, CDR2 YSLEER. Here the CDR3 DNA reads TGCGCCAGCAGCCAAGGTCTCCGGGGGAATCAGCCCCAGCATTTT. Translated, it gives CASSQGLRGNQPQHF.

V usage is TRBV30 and J usage is TRBJ2-6, with D unclear. Germline V CDR1 and CDR2: GTSNPN, SVGIG (reference sequence). Trimming shortened V by 0 bases and J by 9 bases, and 9 bases separated the two germline ends. The CDR3 is made up of 13 amino acids. The DNA for the CDR3 is TGTGCCTGGAGTGTACGTTCGGGCAACGTCCTGACTTTC. Residues: CAWSVRSGNVLTF.

The V call is TRBV29-1, the J call TRBJ1-4, with 10 bases identical to TRBD1. CDR1 is SQVTM and CDR2 is ANQGSEA in the germline V gene. J was trimmed by 3 bases and V by 4 bases; bases with no gene match: 5. The CDR3 has 15 amino acids. The CDR3 sequence is CSVALGTGANEKLFF. The CDR3 DNA reads as TGCAGCGTTGCTCTAGGGACAGGGGCTAATGAAAAACTGTTTTTT.

The chain combines TRBV19 with TRBJ1-1; 9 bases are shared with TRBD1. The CDR3 consists of 15 residues. Germline V CDR1 and CDR2: LNHDA, SQIVND (reference sequence). The junction had 9 bases not matched to a gene; V was cut back by 5 bases and J by 5 bases. The CDR3 nucleotides read TGTGCCAGTAGTTTATCTATCGGGACAGGGACTGAAGCTTTCTTT. Its translation: CASSLSIGTGTEAFF.

The J gene is TRBJ2-3, the V gene TRBV13, with D possibly matching TRBD1 (5 bases). In germline, CDR1 is PRHDT, CDR2 FYEKMQ (reference sequence). V lost 5 bases to trimming and J lost 0 bases, with 15 bases between them. CDR3 length: 16 amino acids. The CDR3 is CASSPSTERSTDTQYF. The CDR3 DNA follows: TGTGCCAGCAGCCCCTCGACAGAGCGCAGCACAGATACGCAGTATTTT.

The rearrangement links TRBV6-5 to TRBJ1-2; D is unclear. The CDR3 has 13 amino acids. CDR1 and CDR2 from the germline V gene are MNHEY and SVGAGI. Trimming removed 7 bases at V and 8 bases at J, with 17 bases between. CDR3 residues: CASTGGRPSGYTF. The CDR3 bases are TGTGCCAGCACCGGAGGCAGACCAAGCGGCTACACCTTC.

The CDR3 region is CASSLDRRNTEAFF. CDR3 nucleotides: TGTGCCAGCAGTTTAGACAGGCGGAACACTGAAGCTTTCTTT. The chain is built from TRBV2 and TRBJ1-1; a possible D gene is TRBD1 (6 bases). Trimming pared 5 bases from V and 1 base from J, leaving 11 bases between. This CDR3 comprises 14 residues. CDR1 is SNHLY, CDR2 FYNNEI, per germline.

The J gene is TRBJ1-4, the V gene TRBV7-2; possible D gene TRBD1, 6 bases. With 7 bases removed from V and 7 bases from J, the gap between germline ends came to 16 bases. The CDR3 is made up of 14 amino acids. The germline gives CDR1 SGHTA, CDR2 FQGNSA. This chain's CDR3 is CASTGGRGAEKLFF. The CDR3 DNA sequence: TGTGCCAGCACAGGAGGCAGGGGTGCTGAAAAACTGTTTTTT.

The J gene is TRBJ1-3, the V gene TRBV7-2; no definite D call. CDR1 and CDR2 from the germline V gene are SGHTA and FQGNSA. Between the trimmed V and J ends, which lost 6 bases and 8 bases, there was a span of 14 bases. The CDR3 is made up of 13 amino acids. CDR3 DNA: TGTGCCAGCAGTCCCGATGTGGCGGACACCATATATTTT. It translates to CASSPDVADTIYF.

This chain uses TRBV5-6 with TRBJ1-2; D is ambiguous. The V gene's germline CDR1 is SGHDT and CDR2 YYEEEE. Trimming stripped 2 bases from V and 8 bases from J, with 13 bases between. The CDR3 extends over 13 amino acids. This chain's CDR3 is CASSFRVSGGYTF. DNA for the CDR3: TGTGCCAGCAGCTTCCGGGTTTCTGGCGGCTACACCTTC.

The CDR3 protein is CASSVAGTGSDTIYF. The CDR3 region has the DNA TGCGCCAGCAGCGTCGCCGGGACAGGGTCCGACACCATATATTTT. The chain recombines TRBV5-1 with TRBJ1-3; 9 bases are shared with TRBD1. This CDR3 spans 15 amino acids. The V segment lost 4 bases and the J segment 8 bases; nucleotides outside the gene matches: 10. Germline V gene data show CDR1 as SGHRS and CDR2 as YFSETQ.

V and J are TRBV7-2 and TRBJ2-7, with 7 bases lining up with TRBD1. Trimming took 5 bases from V and 3 from J; bases not matched to a gene: 7. This CDR3 region has 14 residues. Germline loops: CDR1 SGHTA, CDR2 FQGNSA. The CDR3: CASSSKGQFYEQYF. CDR3 bases: TGTGCCAGCAGCAGTAAGGGACAGTTCTACGAGCAGTACTTC.

This chain uses TRBV9 with TRBJ2-7, with 9 nucleotides matching TRBD1. The germline V gene encodes CDR1 SGDLS and CDR2 YYNGEE. The CDR3 runs 15 residues. Trimming cost V 0 bases and J 5 bases; bases outside gene matches: 6. CDR3 DNA sequence: TGTGCCAGCAGCGTAGGGGGACAGGGAAGTCACGAGCAGTACTTC. The encoded protein is CASSVGGQGSHEQYF.